The sequence of this TCR beta chain was determined in a study of T cells in Graves' hyperthyroidism and ophthalmopathy. Amplification of TCR beta CDR3 regions was performed using RNA transcripts as template. HTBI primers drove first-round RT-PCR of the TCR CDR3. TCRdb re-derived calls from the multiplex PCR reads in MiXCR, one entry per CDR3 protein. The profile shows 500,000 or so distinct CDR3 sequences, under 20% of them singletons. Ophthalmopathy patients had Clinical Activity Score at least 3, NOSPECS grade at least 4, duration under 3 months. Patients showing uncontrolled infection, other autoimmune disease, pregnancy or lactation were ineligible. Germline CDR1 reads SGHNT; CDR2 reads YYREEE (reference sequence). The CDR3 sequence is 16 residues long. V was cut by 3 bases and J by 5 bases, with 20 bases left in between.

Sequencing input: blood. The receptor was isolated from a woman under 30 with Graves' ophthalmopathy. This chain connects TRBV5-4 to TRBJ2-5, with D possibly called TRBD1 or TRBD2 (5 bases each). Here the CDR3 reads CASSSTPGITRETQYF. The CDR3 DNA sequence: TGTGCCAGCAGCTCCACTCCAGGGATAACTAGGGAGACCCAGTACTTC. Using reference TRBV5-4 and TRBJ2-5 for the parts outside the CDR3, the full variable domain is ETGVTQSPTHLIKTRGQQVTLRCSSQSGHNTVSWYQQALGQGPQFIFQYYREEENGRGNFPPRFSGLQFPNYSSELNVNALELDDSALYLCASSSTPGITRETQYFGPGTRLLVL.